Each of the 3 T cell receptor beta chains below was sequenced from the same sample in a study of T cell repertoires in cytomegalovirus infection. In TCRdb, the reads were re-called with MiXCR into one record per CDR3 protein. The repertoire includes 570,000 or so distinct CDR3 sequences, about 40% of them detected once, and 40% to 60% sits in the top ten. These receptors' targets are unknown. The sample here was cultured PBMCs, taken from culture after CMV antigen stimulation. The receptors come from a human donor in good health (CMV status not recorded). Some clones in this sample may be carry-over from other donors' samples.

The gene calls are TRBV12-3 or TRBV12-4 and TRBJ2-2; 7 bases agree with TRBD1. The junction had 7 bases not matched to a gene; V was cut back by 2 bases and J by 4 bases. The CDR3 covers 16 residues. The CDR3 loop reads CASSLPSTGITGELFF. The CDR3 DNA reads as TGTGCCAGCAGTTTACCCTCGACAGGGATCACCGGGGAGCTGTTTTTT.

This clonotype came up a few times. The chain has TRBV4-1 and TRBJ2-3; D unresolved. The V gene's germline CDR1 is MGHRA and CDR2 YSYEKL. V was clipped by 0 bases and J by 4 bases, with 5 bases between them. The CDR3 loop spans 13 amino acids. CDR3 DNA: TGCGCCAGCAGCCAAGACCCATCAGATACGCAGTATTTT. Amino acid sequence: CASSQDPSDTQYF.

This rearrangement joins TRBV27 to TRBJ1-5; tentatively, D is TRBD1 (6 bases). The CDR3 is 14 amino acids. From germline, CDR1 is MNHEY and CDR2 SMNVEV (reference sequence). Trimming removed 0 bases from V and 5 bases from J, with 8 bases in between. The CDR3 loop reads CASSLSRGYQPQHF. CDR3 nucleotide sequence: TGTGCCAGCAGTTTATCGAGGGGGTATCAGCCCCAGCATTTT.